This T cell receptor (beta chain) was identified during a study of blood T cell repertoires in COVID-19. In the study overall: Both acute and convalescent COVID-19 samples were obtained from the United States, Italy and Spain.

Only in-frame clones appear in the TCRdb table, and some are missing; sequencing was by immunoSEQ multiplex PCR. Of roughly 250,000 clones listed, about 91% are singletons. Looked up from germline, CDR1 is SGHTS and CDR2 is YDEGEE. V dropped 3 bases and J dropped 3; count of bases not matched to a gene: 10. This CDR3 comprises 16 residues. The receptor comes from a woman between 40 and 50 years old with acute COVID-19. V and J are TRBV5-8 and TRBJ1-2, with TRBD1 matching over 8 bases. Sequencing was performed on PBMCs or T cells enriched from blood (not recorded which). CDR3 in amino acids: CASSSKPTGEYYGYTF. The CDR3 DNA sequence: TGTGCCAGCAGCTCAAAACCGACAGGGGAATACTATGGCTACACCTTC. Drawing the rest from reference TRBV5-8 and TRBJ1-2, the complete variable domain is EAGVTQSPTHLIKTRGQQATLRCSPISGHTSVYWYQQALGLGLQFLLWYDEGEERNRGNFPPRFSGRQFPNYSSELNVNALELEDSALYLCASSSKPTGEYYGYTFGSGTRLTVV.